One sample yielded the 9 T cell receptor beta chains listed below, sequenced in a study of T cell repertoires in cytomegalovirus infection. A single record per CDR3 protein comes from TCRdb applying MiXCR to the reads. Seen here are about 890,000 distinct CDR3 sequences, around 30% observed once, and the top ten hold roughly 13%. The antigens of these receptors remain unknown. This material consisted of cultured CD8+ T cells from PBMCs, taken from culture after CMV antigen stimulation. Source of these receptors: a human donor in good health (CMV status not recorded). Some clones in this sample may be carry-over from other donors' samples.

V is TRBV4-1 and J is TRBJ2-7, with D maybe TRBD2 (5 bases). This CDR3 has 14 residues. With 2 bases removed from V and 5 bases from J, the gap between germline ends came to 13 bases. CDR1 is MGHRA, CDR2 YSYEKL, per germline. The CDR3 nucleotides are TGCGCCAGCAGCCAAACAAACGGGCGGGACGAGCAGTACTTC. This gives the protein CASSQTNGRDEQYF.

In this sample, this clonotype turned up many times. The V call is TRBV7-2, the J call TRBJ2-2; 10 positions match TRBD2. Germline V gene lookup returns CDR1 SGHTA and CDR2 FQGNSA. There are 17 residues in the CDR3. Unmatched junction bases numbered 3, after V lost 1 base and J lost 1 base. The CDR3 sequence is CASSLGPSGGNTGELFF. The CDR3 DNA sequence: TGTGCCAGCAGCTTAGGTCCTAGCGGGGGGAACACCGGGGAGCTGTTTTTT. The full variable domain, its missing parts supplied by reference TRBV7-2 and TRBJ2-2, is GAGVSQSPSNKVTEKGKDVELRCDPISGHTALYWYRQSLGQGLEFLIYFQGNSAPDKSGLPSDRFSAERTGGSVSTLTIQRTQQEDSAVYLCASSLGPSGGNTGELFFGEGSRLTVL.

The rearrangement uses TRBV6-1 and TRBJ1-5, with D possibly being TRBD1 (5 bases). CDR3 size: 14 residues. CDR1 and CDR2 (germline): MNHNS, SASEGT. Trimming removed 10 bases from V and 5 bases from J, with 18 bases in between. The DNA of the CDR3 is TGTGCCACCCTAAGACGAGGGGACGATCAGCCCCAGCATTTT. It translates to CATLRRGDDQPQHF.

This clonotype was counted ten times or more. The chain couples TRBV29-1 to TRBJ1-2, with 8 bases aligning to TRBD1. Unmatched junction bases numbered 6, after V lost 7 bases and J lost 8 bases. The CDR3 runs 11 residues. Germline-derived CDR1 and CDR2 are SQVTM and ANQGSEA. CDR3 loop: CSAGDRSGYTF. The CDR3 nucleotides read TGCAGCGCCGGGGACAGGTCGGGCTACACCTTC.

This clonotype has just a few counts. The chain is built from TRBV4-1 and TRBJ1-1; D is unresolved. Trimming took 1 base from V and 5 from J, leaving 14 bases between them. This CDR3 is built from 15 residues. Germline V gene lookup returns CDR1 MGHRA and CDR2 YSYEKL. CDR3 nucleotides: TGCGCCAGCAGCCAAGGGGCCACCCAGGAAACTGAAGCTTTCTTT. Protein sequence: CASSQGATQETEAFF.

The CDR3 nucleotides read TGTGCCAGCACACGAGTAGGGGAAGGCTATGGCTACACCTTC. Its translation is CASTRVGEGYGYTF. The J gene is TRBJ1-2, the V gene TRBV7-8; perhaps TRBD1 as D (5 bases). Germline values: CDR1 SGHVS, CDR2 FQNEAQ. The V gene lost 7 bases and the J gene lost 4 bases, with 16 bases spanning the gap. The CDR3 runs 14 residues. The full variable domain, in which reference TRBV7-8 and TRBJ1-2 provide the parts outside the CDR3, is GAGVSQSPRYKVAKRGQDVALRCDPISGHVSLFWYQQALGQGPEFLTYFQNEAQLDKSGLPSDRFFAERPEGSVSTLKIQRTQQEDSAVYLCASTRVGEGYGYTFGSGTRLTVV.

The V gene is TRBV6-2 or TRBV6-3, the J gene TRBJ2-7, with D hard to call. With 2 bases removed from V and 3 bases from J, the gap between germline ends came to 8 bases. The germline V gene encodes CDR1 MNHEY and CDR2 SVGEGT. The CDR3 is 13 residues long. The CDR3 DNA reads TGTGCCAGCAGTTACGAGGTCAGCTACGAGCAGTACGTC. This codes for CASSYEVSYEQYV.

The V call is TRBV27, the J call TRBJ1-5; D is perhaps TRBD1 (5 bases). CDR1 and CDR2 (germline): MNHEY, SMNVEV (reference sequence). V was clipped by 2 bases and J by 0 bases, with 11 bases between them. The CDR3 contains 16 residues. The CDR3 sequence: CASSLIGGNSNQPQHF. The CDR3 DNA sequence: TGTGCCAGCAGTTTAATTGGGGGGAATAGCAATCAGCCCCAGCATTTT.

This clonotype showed up many times. The chain employs TRBV6-1 and TRBJ2-1; 10 bases map to TRBD2. CDR1 MNHNS and CDR2 SASEGT come from the germline V gene. Trimming at V came to 6 bases and at J to 5 bases, leaving 7 bases not matched to a gene. This CDR3 contains 15 residues. The CDR3 nucleotides are TGTGCCAGCAGCCATACTAGCGGGGCGAACAATGAGCAGTTCTTC. Translated: CASSHTSGANNEQFF.